Listed here are 11 T cell receptor beta chains from one sample, sequenced in a study of T cells in Graves' hyperthyroidism and ophthalmopathy. The investigators amplified TCR beta CDR3 regions from RNA transcripts. When the TCR CDR3 underwent first-round RT-PCR, the HTBI primer set was used. Each CDR3 protein gets one entry after TCRdb re-called the multiplex PCR reads with MiXCR. The profile shows about 180,000 distinct CDR3 sequences, 15% to 20% of them singletons. Sequences were obtained from blood. The source is a woman aged 45 to 65 with Graves' hyperthyroidism.

This clonotype was observed a few times. This rearrangement joins TRBV7-9 to TRBJ2-5, with a tentative D call TRBD1 (6 bases). V was cut by 1 base and J by 5 bases, with 14 bases left in between. The CDR3 contains 15 residues. The germline CDR1 and CDR2 sequences are SEHNR and FQNEAQ (reference sequence). The CDR3 here is CASSLGYRELETQYF. The CDR3 DNA sequence: TGTGCCAGCAGCTTAGGGTACAGGGAATTGGAGACCCAGTACTTC.

In this sample, this clonotype turned up many times. This chain links TRBV12-3 or TRBV12-4 with TRBJ2-5; no clear D gene. Trimming left V 7 bases short and J 5 bases short, with 14 bases between. This CDR3 is built from 13 residues. CDR3 loop: CASTLDLGETQYF. DNA of the CDR3: TGTGCCAGCACCCTAGACCTTGGTGAGACCCAGTACTTC.

This clonotype was detected a few times. The chain recombines TRBV3-1 with TRBJ1-3; D may be TRBD1 (5 bases). CDR1 LGHDT and CDR2 YNNKEL come from the germline V gene (reference sequence). V dropped 4 bases and J dropped 4 bases, with 11 bases sitting between them. This CDR3 contains 14 residues. As DNA, the CDR3 is TGTGCCAGCAGCCCACAGGTCGACGGAAACACCATATATTTT. Translating it yields CASSPQVDGNTIYF.

This clonotype showed up many times. This chain uses TRBV20-1 with TRBJ2-7; D is possibly TRBD1 (5 bases). V was clipped by 0 bases and J by 4 bases, with 16 bases between them. The CDR3 consists of 15 residues. Germline loops: CDR1 DFQATT, CDR2 SNEGSKA (reference sequence). In DNA form, the CDR3 reads TGCAGTGCTAGAGATAGGGCAGGGATTAATTACGAGCAGTACTTC. Protein sequence: CSARDRAGINYEQYF.

This clonotype was seen many times. The rearrangement uses TRBV11-2 and TRBJ2-5, with TRBD1 as a possible D gene (7 bases). The germline V and J ends were trimmed by 1 base and 4 bases, with 13 bases remaining between them. Germline assignment: CDR1 SGHAT and CDR2 FQNNGV. The CDR3 extends over 15 amino acids. This chain's CDR3 is CASSLVEGALETQYF. The DNA for the CDR3 is TGTGCCAGCAGCTTAGTGGAGGGGGCCTTAGAGACCCAGTACTTC.

This clonotype came up many times. The rearrangement joins TRBV7-9 to TRBJ2-1; 9 positions match TRBD2. CDR1 is SEHNR, CDR2 FQNEAQ, per germline (reference sequence). With V trimmed by 1 base and J by 3 bases, 4 bases remained unmatched. The CDR3 has 16 residues. CDR3 sequence (DNA): TGTGCCAGCAGCTTAGGCGGGGGGGCCCTCTACAATGAGCAGTTCTTC. This codes for CASSLGGGALYNEQFF.

This clonotype was found many times. The chain has TRBV7-8 and TRBJ2-3; no clear D gene. Germline lookup yields CDR1 SGHVS and CDR2 FQNEAQ. This CDR3 region has 15 residues. V was shortened by 1 base and J by 0 bases, with 8 bases between the two germline ends. The CDR3 region has the DNA TGTGCCAGCAGCTTAGTGCGACGTAGCACAGATACGCAGTATTTT. This sequence encodes CASSLVRRSTDTQYF.

Ten or more counts support this clonotype. The chain uses TRBV7-6 and TRBJ2-6, with D unresolved. V was shortened by 6 bases and J by 2 bases, with 17 bases between the two germline ends. The germline V gene encodes CDR1 SGHVS and CDR2 FNYEAQ. This CDR3 is 17 amino acids long. The CDR3, as DNA: TGTGCCAGCAGTCCCTCCGTCTCTGGTACTGGGGCCAACGTCCTGACTTTC. Protein: CASSPSVSGTGANVLTF. The full variable domain, completed using reference TRBV7-6 and TRBJ2-6, is GAGVSQSPRYKVTKRGQDVALRCDPISGHVSLYWYRQALGQGPEFLTYFNYEAQQDKSGLPNDRFSAERPEGSISTLTIQRTEQRDSAMYRCASSPSVSGTGANVLTFGAGSRLTVL.

This rearrangement joins TRBV7-8 to TRBJ2-2; TRBD2 matches 7 bases. CDR1 is SGHVS and CDR2 is FQNEAQ in the germline V gene. V dropped 2 bases and J dropped 0; count of bases not matched to a gene: 6. There are 17 residues in the CDR3. The CDR3 reads CASSLRSLAANTGELFF. CDR3 bases: TGTGCCAGCAGCTTAAGATCGCTAGCGGCGAACACCGGGGAGCTGTTTTTT.

In its sample, this clonotype was seen many times. J is TRBJ2-2 and V is TRBV12-5; no clear D gene. The CDR3 consists of 12 residues. The V and J ends lost 3 bases and 5 bases respectively, with 4 bases between them. CDR1 and CDR2 from the germline V gene are LGHNT and FRNRAP. The CDR3 spells CASGLRTGELFF. CDR3 coding DNA: TGTGCTAGTGGTTTAAGAACCGGGGAGCTGTTTTTT.

The table lists this clonotype with a few counts. A junction boundary mismatches the germline segment, possibly from a read error. The V call is TRBV11-2, the J call TRBJ2-1, with D possibly TRBD1 on 6 matching bases. In germline, CDR1 is SGHAT, CDR2 FQNNGV. The CDR3 has 11 amino acids. In DNA form, the CDR3 reads TGTGCCAGCATCCAAAGTGGACAGACGGTCTTC. Its translation: CASIQSGQTVF.